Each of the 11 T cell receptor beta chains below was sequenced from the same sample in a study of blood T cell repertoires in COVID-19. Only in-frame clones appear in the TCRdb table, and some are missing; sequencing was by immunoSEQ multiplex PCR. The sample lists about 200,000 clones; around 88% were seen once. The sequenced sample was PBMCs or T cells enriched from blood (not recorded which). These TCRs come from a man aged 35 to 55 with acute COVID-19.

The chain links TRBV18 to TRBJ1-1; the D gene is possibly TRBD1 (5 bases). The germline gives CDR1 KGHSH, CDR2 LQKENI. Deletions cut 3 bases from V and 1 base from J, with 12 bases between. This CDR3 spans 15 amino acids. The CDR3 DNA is TGTGCCAGCTCACCGGCTTGGGGGGGGAACACTGAAGCTTTCTTT. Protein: CASSPAWGGNTEAFF.

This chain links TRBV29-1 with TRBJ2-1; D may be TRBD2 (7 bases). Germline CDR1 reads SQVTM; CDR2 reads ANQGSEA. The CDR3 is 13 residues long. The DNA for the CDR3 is TGCGGATGGGGGCTAGCGGAATACAATGAGCAGTTCTTC. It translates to CGWGLAEYNEQFF.

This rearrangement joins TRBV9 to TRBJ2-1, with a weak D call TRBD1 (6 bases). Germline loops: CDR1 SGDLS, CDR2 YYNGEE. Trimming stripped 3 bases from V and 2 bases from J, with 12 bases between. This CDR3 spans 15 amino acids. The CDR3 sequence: CASSDRTDPYNEQFF. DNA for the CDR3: TGTGCCAGCAGCGATAGGACAGACCCCTACAATGAGCAGTTCTTC. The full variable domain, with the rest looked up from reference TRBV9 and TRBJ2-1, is DSGVTQTPKHLITATGQRVTLRCSPRSGDLSVYWYQQSLDQGLQFLIQYYNGEERAKGNILERFSAQQFPDLHSELNLSSLELGDSALYFCASSDRTDPYNEQFFGPGTRLTVL.

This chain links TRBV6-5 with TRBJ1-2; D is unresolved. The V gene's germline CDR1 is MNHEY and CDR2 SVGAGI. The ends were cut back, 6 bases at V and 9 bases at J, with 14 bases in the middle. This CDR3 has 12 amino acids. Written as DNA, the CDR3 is TGTGCCAGCAGACCGACAACACAAAGCTACACCTTC. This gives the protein CASRPTTQSYTF.

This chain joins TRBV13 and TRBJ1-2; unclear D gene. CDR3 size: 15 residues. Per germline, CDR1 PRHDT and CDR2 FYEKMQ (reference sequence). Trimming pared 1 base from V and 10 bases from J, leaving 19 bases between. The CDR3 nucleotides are TGTGCCAGCAGCTTAGACCCTTGGGCCCCCCGGGACTACACCTTC. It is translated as CASSLDPWAPRDYTF.

The CDR3 reads CASSRAGGPPRDEQYF. The CDR3 DNA sequence: TGTGCCAGCAGCCGTGCCGGCGGGCCTCCGAGGGACGAGCAGTACTTC. V gene TRBV11-2 combines with J gene TRBJ2-7, with a possible D match to TRBD2 (5 bases). The CDR3 consists of 16 residues. V was cut by 5 bases and J by 5 bases, with 22 bases left in between. Germline V gives CDR1 SGHAT, CDR2 FQNNGV. The full variable domain, rest sourced from reference TRBV11-2 and TRBJ2-7, is EAGVAQSPRYKIIEKRQSVAFWCNPISGHATLYWYQQILGQGPKLLIQFQNNGVVDDSQLPKDRFSAERLKGVDSTLKIQPAKLEDSAVYLCASSRAGGPPRDEQYFGPGTRLTVT.

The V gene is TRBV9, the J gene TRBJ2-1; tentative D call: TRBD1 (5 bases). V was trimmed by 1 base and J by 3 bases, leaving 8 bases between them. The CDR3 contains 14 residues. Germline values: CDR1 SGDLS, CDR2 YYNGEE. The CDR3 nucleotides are TGTGCCAGCAGCGTATCGGACAACTACAATGAGCAGTTCTTC. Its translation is CASSVSDNYNEQFF.

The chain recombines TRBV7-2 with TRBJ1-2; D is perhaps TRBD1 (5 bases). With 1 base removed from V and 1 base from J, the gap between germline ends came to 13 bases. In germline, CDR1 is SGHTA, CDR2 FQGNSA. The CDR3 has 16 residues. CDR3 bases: TGTGCCAGCAGCTTAGATCCCCTCGACAGTAACTATGGCTACACCTTC. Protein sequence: CASSLDPLDSNYGYTF.

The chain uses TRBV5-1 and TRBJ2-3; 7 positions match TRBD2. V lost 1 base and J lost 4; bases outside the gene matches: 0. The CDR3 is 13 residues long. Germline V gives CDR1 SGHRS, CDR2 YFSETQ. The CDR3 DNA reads TGCGCCAGCAGCTTGACTAGCGCAGATACGCAGTATTTT. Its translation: CASSLTSADTQYF.

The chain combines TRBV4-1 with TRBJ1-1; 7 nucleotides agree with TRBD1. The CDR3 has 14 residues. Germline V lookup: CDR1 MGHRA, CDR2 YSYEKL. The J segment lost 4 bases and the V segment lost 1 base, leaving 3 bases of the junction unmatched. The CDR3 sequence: CASSQGQGVTEAFF. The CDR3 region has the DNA TGCGCCAGCAGCCAAGGACAGGGTGTCACTGAAGCTTTCTTT.

The CDR3 spells CASSLDLAGFNTEAFF. The CDR3 DNA reads as TGTGCCAGCAGCTTAGACTTGGCGGGGTTTAACACTGAAGCTTTCTTT. The chain recombines TRBV7-9 with TRBJ1-1, with no clear D. The V gene lost 1 base and the J gene lost 2 bases, with 14 bases spanning the gap. This CDR3 region has 16 residues. The germline gives CDR1 SEHNR, CDR2 FQNEAQ (reference sequence).